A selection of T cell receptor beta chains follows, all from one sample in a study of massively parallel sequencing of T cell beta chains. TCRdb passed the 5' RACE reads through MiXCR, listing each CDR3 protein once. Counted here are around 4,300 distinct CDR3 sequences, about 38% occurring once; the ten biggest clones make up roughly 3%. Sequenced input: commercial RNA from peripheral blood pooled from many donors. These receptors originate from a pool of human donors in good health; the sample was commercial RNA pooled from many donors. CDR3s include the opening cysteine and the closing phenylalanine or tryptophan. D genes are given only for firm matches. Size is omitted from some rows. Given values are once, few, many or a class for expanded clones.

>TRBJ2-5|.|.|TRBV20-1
CSARTPTGQYF
TGCAGTGCTAGAACTCCAACCGGCCAGTACTTC
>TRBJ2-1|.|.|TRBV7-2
CASSWSAPYNEQFF
TGTGCCAGCAGCTGGTCGGCCCCCTACAATGAGCAGTTCTTC
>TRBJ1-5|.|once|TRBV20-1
CSARDNSNQPQHF
TGCAGTGCTAGAGATAATAGCAATCAGCCCCAGCATTTT
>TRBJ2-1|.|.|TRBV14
CASSLVVRDEQFF
TGTGCCAGCAGCCTAGTCGTTAGGGATGAGCAGTTCTTC
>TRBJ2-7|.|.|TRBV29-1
CSVEDPGGASYEQYF
TGCAGCGTTGAAGATCCCGGCGGGGCTTCCTACGAGCAGTACTTC
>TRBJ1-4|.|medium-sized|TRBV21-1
CASSKVEKLFF
TGTGCCAGCAGCAAGGTTGAAAAACTGTTTTTT
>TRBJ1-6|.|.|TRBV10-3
CAISELGENSPLHF
TGTGCCATCAGTGAGTTGGGTGAAAATTCACCCCTCCACTTT
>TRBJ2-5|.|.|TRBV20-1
CSASPGQQETQYF
TGCAGTGCTAGCCCGGGACAACAAGAGACCCAGTACTTC
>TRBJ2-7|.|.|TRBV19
CASSIVPEQYF
TGTGCCAGTAGTATAGTGCCCGAGCAGTACTTC
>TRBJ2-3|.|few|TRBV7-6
CASSRGDTQYF
TGTGCCAGCAGCCGGGGGGATACGCAGTATTTT